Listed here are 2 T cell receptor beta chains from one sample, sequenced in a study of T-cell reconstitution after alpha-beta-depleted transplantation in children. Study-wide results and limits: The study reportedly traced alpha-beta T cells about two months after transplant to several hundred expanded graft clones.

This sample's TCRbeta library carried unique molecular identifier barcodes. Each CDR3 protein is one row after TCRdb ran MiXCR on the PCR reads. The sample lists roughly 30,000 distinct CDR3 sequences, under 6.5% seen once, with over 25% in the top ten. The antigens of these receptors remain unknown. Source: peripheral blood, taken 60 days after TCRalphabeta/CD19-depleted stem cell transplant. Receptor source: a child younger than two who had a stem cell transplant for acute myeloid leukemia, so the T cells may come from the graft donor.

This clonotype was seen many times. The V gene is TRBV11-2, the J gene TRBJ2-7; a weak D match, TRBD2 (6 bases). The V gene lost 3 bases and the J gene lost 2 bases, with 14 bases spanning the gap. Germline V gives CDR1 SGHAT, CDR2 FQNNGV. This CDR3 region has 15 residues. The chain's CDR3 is CASSLTPRGTYEQYF. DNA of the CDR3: TGTGCCAGCAGCTTGACGCCGCGGGGAACCTACGAGCAGTACTTC.

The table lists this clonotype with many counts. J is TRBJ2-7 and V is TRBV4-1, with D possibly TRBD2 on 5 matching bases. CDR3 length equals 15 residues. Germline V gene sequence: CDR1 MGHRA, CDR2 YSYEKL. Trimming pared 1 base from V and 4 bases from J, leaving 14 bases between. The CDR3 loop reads CASSQVLASWYEQYF. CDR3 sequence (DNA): TGCGCCAGCAGCCAAGTCTTGGCTAGCTGGTACGAGCAGTACTTC.